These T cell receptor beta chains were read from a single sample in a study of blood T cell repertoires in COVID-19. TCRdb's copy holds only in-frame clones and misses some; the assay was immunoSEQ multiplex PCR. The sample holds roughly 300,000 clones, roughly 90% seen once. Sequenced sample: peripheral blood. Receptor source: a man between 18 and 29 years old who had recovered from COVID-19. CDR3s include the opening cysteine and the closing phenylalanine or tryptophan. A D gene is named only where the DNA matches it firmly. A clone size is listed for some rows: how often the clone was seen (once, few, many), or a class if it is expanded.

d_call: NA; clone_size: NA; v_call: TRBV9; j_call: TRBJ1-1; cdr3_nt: TGTGCCAGCAGCGTAGAGGAGGGGAACACTGAAGCTTTCTTT; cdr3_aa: CASSVEEGNTEAFF
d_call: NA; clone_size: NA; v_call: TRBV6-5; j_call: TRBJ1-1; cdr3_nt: TGTGCCAGCAGTTACTCTACTCCTTCGGGGAACACTGAAGCTTTCTTT; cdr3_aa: CASSYSTPSGNTEAFF
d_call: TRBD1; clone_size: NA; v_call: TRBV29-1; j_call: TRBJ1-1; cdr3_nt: TGCAGCGTTCCAGGGGGGCGGCCTGAAGCTTTCTTT; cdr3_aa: CSVPGGRPEAFF
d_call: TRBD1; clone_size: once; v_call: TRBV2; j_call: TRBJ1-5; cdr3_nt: TGTGCCAGCGGGGGACAGGGTAGGAATCAGCCCCAGCATTTT; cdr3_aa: CASGGQGRNQPQHF
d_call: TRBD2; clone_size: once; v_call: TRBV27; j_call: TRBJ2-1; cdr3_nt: TGTGCCAGCAGAGGACTAGCGGGAGCCTACAATGAGCAGTTCTTC; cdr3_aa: CASRGLAGAYNEQFF
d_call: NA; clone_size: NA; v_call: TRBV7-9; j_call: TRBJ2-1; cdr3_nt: TGTGCCAGCAGCCCCCCAGGGCCCTACTCCTACAATGAGCAGTTCTTC; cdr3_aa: CASSPPGPYSYNEQFF
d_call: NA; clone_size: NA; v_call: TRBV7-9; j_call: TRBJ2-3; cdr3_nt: TGTGCCAGCAGCAACGCGGCAGGGGTCGCAGATACGCAGTATTTT; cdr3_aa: CASSNAAGVADTQYF
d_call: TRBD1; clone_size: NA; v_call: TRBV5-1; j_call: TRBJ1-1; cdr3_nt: TGCGCCAGCAGCTTGGCCCAGACAGGGGGGAACACTGAAGCTTTCTTT; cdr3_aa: CASSLAQTGGNTEAFF
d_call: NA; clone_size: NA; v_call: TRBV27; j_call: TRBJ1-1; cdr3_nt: TGTGCCAGCAAGAGTATCACTGAAGCTTTCTTT; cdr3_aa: CASKSITEAFF
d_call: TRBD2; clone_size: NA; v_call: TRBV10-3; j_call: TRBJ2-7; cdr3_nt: TGTGCCATCAGTGAGTCGGCACTAGCGGCATACGAGCAGTACTTC; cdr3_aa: CAISESALAAYEQYF
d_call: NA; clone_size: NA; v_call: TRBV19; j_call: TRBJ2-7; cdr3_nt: TGTGCCAGTAGTGACGACTTTATCTCACACACCTACGAGCAGTACTTC; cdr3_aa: CASSDDFISHTYEQYF
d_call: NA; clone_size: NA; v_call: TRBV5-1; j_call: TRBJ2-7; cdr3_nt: TGCGCCAGCAGGGCCGAGAGACACGTCTCCTACGAGCAGTACTTC; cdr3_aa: CASRAERHVSYEQYF
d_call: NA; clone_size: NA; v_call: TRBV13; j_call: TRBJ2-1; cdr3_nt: TGTGCCAGCAGCGCAAGCGGTAATGAGCAGTTCTTC; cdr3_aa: CASSASGNEQFF
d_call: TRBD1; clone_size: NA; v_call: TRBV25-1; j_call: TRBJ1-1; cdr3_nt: TGTGCCAGCAGTGGTCACAGGGGGGACACTGAAGCTTTCTTT; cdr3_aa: CASSGHRGDTEAFF
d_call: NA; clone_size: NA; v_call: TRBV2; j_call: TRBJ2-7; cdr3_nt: TGTGCCAGCAGACTGTCCTACGAGCAGTACTTC; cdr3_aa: CASRLSYEQYF
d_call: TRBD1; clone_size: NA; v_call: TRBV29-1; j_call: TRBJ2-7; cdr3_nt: TGCAGCGTTACCTCGGACAGGGGCTACGAGCAGTACTTC; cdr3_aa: CSVTSDRGYEQYF
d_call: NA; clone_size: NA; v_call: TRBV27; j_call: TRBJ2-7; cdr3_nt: TGTGCCAGCAGTTTATCCTTGGCGGGGTCCTCCTACGAGCAGTACTTC; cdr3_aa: CASSLSLAGSSYEQYF
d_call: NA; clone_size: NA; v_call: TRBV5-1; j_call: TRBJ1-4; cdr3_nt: TGCGCCAGCAGTCGCCAGGGTACAACTAATGAAAAACTGTTTTTT; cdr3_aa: CASSRQGTTNEKLFF
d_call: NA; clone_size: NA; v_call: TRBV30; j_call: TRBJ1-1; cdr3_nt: TGTGCCTGGAGTTGGACAGAGAACACTGAAGCTTTCTTT; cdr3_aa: CAWSWTENTEAFF
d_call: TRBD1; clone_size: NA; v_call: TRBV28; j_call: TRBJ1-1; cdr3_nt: TGTGCCAGCAGTACAGGGGGCGGCTCGTCGAACACTGAAGCTTTCTTT; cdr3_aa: CASSTGGGSSNTEAFF
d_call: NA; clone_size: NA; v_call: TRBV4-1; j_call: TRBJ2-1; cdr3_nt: TGCGCCAGCAGCCCGACTCGAGCGGCTACCTACAATGAGCAGTTCTTC; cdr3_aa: CASSPTRAATYNEQFF
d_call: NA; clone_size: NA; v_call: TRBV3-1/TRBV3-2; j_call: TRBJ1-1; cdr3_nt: TGTGCCAGCAGTCCGACAGACACTGAAGCTTTCTTT; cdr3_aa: CASSPTDTEAFF
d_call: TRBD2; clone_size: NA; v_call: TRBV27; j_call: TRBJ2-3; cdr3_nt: TGTGCCAGCAGCCCCCGGGTAGCGGGAGATACGCAGTATTTT; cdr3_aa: CASSPRVAGDTQYF
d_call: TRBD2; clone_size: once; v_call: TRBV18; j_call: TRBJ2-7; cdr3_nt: TGTGCCAGCTCACTCGGGACTAGCGGGGGGTACGAGCAGTACTTC; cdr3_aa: CASSLGTSGGYEQYF
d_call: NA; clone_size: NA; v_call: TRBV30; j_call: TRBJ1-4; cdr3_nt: TGTGCCTGGAGATGGGGAGTCGGTGAAAAACTGTTTTTT; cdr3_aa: CAWRWGVGEKLFF
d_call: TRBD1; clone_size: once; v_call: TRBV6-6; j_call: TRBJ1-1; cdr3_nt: TGTGCCAGCAGTTACAGGGACAGGGCTAACACTGAAGCTTTCTTT; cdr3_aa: CASSYRDRANTEAFF
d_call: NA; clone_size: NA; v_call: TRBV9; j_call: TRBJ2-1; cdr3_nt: TGTGCCAGCAGCGTAGGAGTTAACAGGGCCCTCTCCTACAATGAGCAGTTCTTC; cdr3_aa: CASSVGVNRALSYNEQFF
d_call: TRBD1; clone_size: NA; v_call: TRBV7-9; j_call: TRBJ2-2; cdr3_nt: TGTGCCAGCAGCTTAGAATGGACAGGGGGAAACACCGGGGAGCTGTTTTTT; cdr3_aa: CASSLEWTGGNTGELFF
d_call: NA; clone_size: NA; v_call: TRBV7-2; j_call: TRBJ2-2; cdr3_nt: TGTGCCAGCAGCCTCCGACTGACTCCCGGGGAGCTGTTTTTT; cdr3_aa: CASSLRLTPGELFF
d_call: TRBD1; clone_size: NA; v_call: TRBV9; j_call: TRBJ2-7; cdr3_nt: TGTGCCAGCAGCGCCGGGACAGTCGTCCACGAGCAGTACTTC; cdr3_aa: CASSAGTVVHEQYF
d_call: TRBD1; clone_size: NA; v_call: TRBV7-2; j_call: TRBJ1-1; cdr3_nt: TGTGCCAGCAGCCAGGACAGGGACACTGAAGCTTTCTTT; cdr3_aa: CASSQDRDTEAFF
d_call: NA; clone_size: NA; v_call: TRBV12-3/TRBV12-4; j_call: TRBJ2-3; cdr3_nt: TGTGCCAGCAGCCCTAACACAGATACGCAGTATTTT; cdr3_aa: CASSPNTDTQYF
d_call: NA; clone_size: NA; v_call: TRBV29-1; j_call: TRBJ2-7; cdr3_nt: TGCAGCGTTGATAACGGGGATACCTACGAGCAGTACTTC; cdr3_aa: CSVDNGDTYEQYF
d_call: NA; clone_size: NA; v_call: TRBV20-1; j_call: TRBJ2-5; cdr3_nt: TGCAGTGCTAAACGGGAGACCCAGTACTTC; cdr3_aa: CSAKRETQYF